Shown below are 26 T cell receptor beta chains from a single sample sequenced in a study of T cells in Graves' hyperthyroidism and ophthalmopathy. RNA transcripts provided the source from which TCR beta CDR3 regions were amplified. The HTBI primer set drove a first-round RT-PCR of the TCR CDR3. MiXCR, applied by TCRdb to the multiplex PCR reads, yields one record per CDR3 protein. In the table there are roughly 640,000 distinct CDR3 sequences, about a sixth of which are singletons. The specimen was blood. The receptors derive from a woman in her thirties or forties with Graves' ophthalmopathy.

This clonotype was seen ten or more times. V usage is TRBV12-3 or TRBV12-4 and J usage is TRBJ1-1; D possibly corresponds to TRBD1 (5 bases). The CDR3 totals 13 residues. V was shortened by 6 bases and J by 6 bases, with 14 bases between the two germline ends. This chain's CDR3 is CASRRGYLPEAFF. For the CDR3, the DNA is TGTGCCAGCAGAAGGGGATATCTTCCTGAAGCTTTCTTT.

This chain uses TRBV5-4 with TRBJ1-2; D uncertain. CDR3 length equals 15 residues. From germline, CDR1 is SGHNT and CDR2 YYREEE (reference sequence). With 0 bases removed from V and 0 bases from J, the gap between germline ends came to 9 bases. CDR3: CASSLELGANYGYTF. The DNA of the CDR3 is TGTGCCAGCAGCTTGGAGCTCGGAGCTAACTATGGCTACACCTTC.

This clonotype was found many times. This rearrangement joins TRBV2 to TRBJ2-7, with no clear D. The CDR3 length is 12 residues. V was clipped by 5 bases and J by 0 bases, with 5 bases between them. Germline values: CDR1 SNHLY, CDR2 FYNNEI. The CDR3 spells CASSIFSYEQYF. The CDR3 coding sequence is TGTGCCAGCAGTATCTTCTCCTACGAGCAGTACTTC.

On this clonotype: A much more abundant neighbour one base away suggests this may be a read error. The V and J genes are TRBV5-1 and TRBJ2-3; D perhaps matches TRBD2 (6 bases). Trimming removed 7 bases from V and 3 bases from J, with 15 bases in between. This CDR3 is 14 amino acids long. Germline V gene data show CDR1 as SGHRS and CDR2 as YFSETQ. Here the CDR3 reads CASRLLAPTDTQYF. CDR3 DNA: TGCGCCAGCCGCCTACTAGCCCCTACAGATACGCAGTATTTT.

The gene calls are TRBV6-5 and TRBJ1-5; D remains unclear. Trimming left V 3 bases short and J 4 bases short, with 7 bases between. The CDR3 is 13 residues long. Germline V CDR1 and CDR2: MNHEY, SVGAGI. The CDR3 region has the DNA TGTGCCAGCAGTTATGACCTTAATCAGCCCCAGCATTTT. Translation gives CASSYDLNQPQHF.

This clonotype was counted ten times or more. The chain combines TRBV6-5 with TRBJ1-2; perhaps TRBD1 as D (6 bases). In germline, CDR1 is MNHEY, CDR2 SVGAGI. V lost 0 bases and J lost 2, with 16 bases in between. CDR3 length: 17 amino acids. The CDR3 DNA sequence: TGTGCCAGCAGTTACTCTTACCAAAACAGGGACAACTATGGCTACACCTTC. Its protein is CASSYSYQNRDNYGYTF.

This clonotype was counted at least ten times. The rearrangement links TRBV5-1 to TRBJ2-1; a weak D match, TRBD2 (5 bases). V lost 4 bases and J 3 bases, leaving 11 bases between the germline ends. CDR1 is SGHRS and CDR2 is YFSETQ in the germline V gene. The CDR3 runs to 14 residues. CDR3 nucleotide sequence: TGCGCCAGCAGCGCATCCGGGAACTACAATGAGCAGTTCTTC. Translation: CASSASGNYNEQFF.

This clonotype came up many times. This chain uses TRBV6-1 with TRBJ1-2; D uncertain. Trimming removed 3 bases from V and 4 bases from J, with 3 bases in between. There are 11 residues in the CDR3. Germline CDR1 and CDR2: MNHNS and SASEGT. The CDR3 DNA follows: TGTGCCAGCAGTGACAGCTATGGCTACACCTTC. Translation: CASSDSYGYTF.

This clonotype was seen only a few times. This chain uses TRBV28 with TRBJ1-2, with D possibly matching TRBD1 (5 bases). V lost 6 bases and J 4 bases, leaving 15 bases between the germline ends. CDR1 is MDHEN and CDR2 is SYDVKM in the germline V gene. This CDR3 region has 14 residues. The chain's CDR3 is CASSTPQGFYGYTF. Here the CDR3 DNA reads TGTGCCAGCAGCACCCCGCAGGGATTCTATGGCTACACCTTC.

This clonotype was detected a few times. This chain joins TRBV6-1 and TRBJ2-1; D is perhaps TRBD1 (6 bases). Between the trimmed V and J ends, which lost 2 bases and 5 bases, there was a span of 13 bases. Germline assignment: CDR1 MNHNS and CDR2 SASEGT. The CDR3 extends over 15 amino acids. The DNA for the CDR3 is TGTGCCAGCAGTGAATTTTCCCAGGGGCACAATGAGCAGTTCTTC. Its protein product is CASSEFSQGHNEQFF.

This chain links TRBV7-2 with TRBJ2-1, with 12 bases aligning to TRBD2. V shed 2 bases, J shed 5 bases, and the junction held 10 bases outside the gene matches. The CDR3 spans 18 residues. CDR1 is SGHTA, CDR2 FQGNSA, per germline. As DNA, the CDR3 is TGTGCCAGCAGCTTATTGGCTAGCGGGAGGGCCTGGAACAATGAGCAGTTCTTC. Its protein is CASSLLASGRAWNNEQFF. Supplemented by reference TRBV7-2 and TRBJ2-1, the full variable domain reads GAGVSQSPSNKVTEKGKDVELRCDPISGHTALYWYRQSLGQGLEFLIYFQGNSAPDKSGLPSDRFSAERTGGSVSTLTIQRTQQEDSAVYLCASSLLASGRAWNNEQFFGPGTRLTVL.

The table lists this clonotype with a few counts. The V call is TRBV27, the J call TRBJ1-2; D may be TRBD1 (5 bases). The CDR3 contains 14 residues. The germline CDR1 and CDR2 sequences are MNHEY and SMNVEV (reference sequence). V lost 6 bases, J lost 0 bases, and 11 bases lay in between. CDR3 sequence reads: CASRNTGSNYGYTF. CDR3 in DNA: TGTGCCAGCAGGAACACAGGATCTAACTATGGCTACACCTTC.

This clonotype was counted ten times or more. The chain joins TRBV12-3 or TRBV12-4 to TRBJ2-4; no clear D. V lost 5 bases and J lost 0, with 11 bases in between. The CDR3 runs to 15 residues. The chain's CDR3 is CASSLPWEAKNIQYF. In DNA, the CDR3 is TGTGCCAGCAGTCTCCCTTGGGAAGCCAAAAACATTCAGTACTTC.

Worth noting for this clonotype: A junction end diverges from the germline sequence, so it may reflect a read error. DNA of the CDR3: TGTGCCAGCAGCCAAGAGGGGGTCAATCAGCCCCAGCATTTT. This encodes CASSQEGVNQPQHF. This chain connects TRBV4-1 to TRBJ1-5, with TRBD1 as a possible D gene (6 bases). This CDR3 comprises 14 residues. The germline V gene has CDR1 MGHRA and CDR2 YSYEKL.

This clonotype was observed a few times. Compared with germline, one end of the junction differs, possibly owing to a read error. The V call is TRBV7-3, the J call TRBJ2-4, with TRBD2 matching over 10 bases. The CDR3 runs to 15 residues. Germline V lookup: CDR1 SGHTA, CDR2 FQGTGA. This CDR3 reads CAGSPLAGAGNIQYF. The CDR3 DNA reads as TGTGCCGGCAGCCCCCTAGCGGGAGCCGGAAACATTCAGTACTTC. Supplemented by reference TRBV7-3 and TRBJ2-4, the full variable domain reads GAGVSQTPSNKVTEKGKYVELRCDPISGHTALYWYRQSLGQGPEFLIYFQGTGAADDSGLPNDRFFAVRPEGSVSTLKIQRTERGDSAVYLCAGSPLAGAGNIQYFGAGTRLSVL.

There are a few counts of this clonotype. This chain connects TRBV30 to TRBJ2-3, with unresolved D. This CDR3 has 15 amino acids. Trimming pared 1 base from V and 2 bases from J, leaving 13 bases between. The germline CDR1 and CDR2 sequences are GTSNPN and SVGIG (reference sequence). The CDR3 DNA sequence: TGTGCCTGGAGTGCCGGGCCCCGAGCCACAGATACGCAGTATTTT. Protein sequence: CAWSAGPRATDTQYF.

The table lists this clonotype with many counts. CDR3 in DNA: TGTGCCACACCCTCGACAGGGGCTGGGGCCAACGTCCTGACTTTC. The encoded protein is CATPSTGAGANVLTF. This chain connects TRBV30 to TRBJ2-6; 8 positions match TRBD1. The CDR3 length is 15 residues. Unmatched junction bases numbered 8, after V lost 8 bases and J lost 2 bases. Per the germline V gene, CDR1 is GTSNPN and CDR2 is SVGIG (reference sequence). The whole variable domain, remainder taken from reference TRBV30 and TRBJ2-6, is SQTIHQWPATLVQPVGSPLSLECTVEGTSNPNLYWYRQAAGRGLQLLFYSVGIGQISSEVPQNLSASRPQDRQFILSSKKLLLSDSGFYLCATPSTGAGANVLTFGAGSRLTVL.

Of note for this clonotype: A much larger clone is a single base away; this may be a read error. The V and J genes are TRBV6-2 or TRBV6-3 and TRBJ2-1; D unresolved. The CDR3 is 11 residues long. Germline CDR1 is MNHEY and CDR2 is SVGEGT. This CDR3 is CANSYSLEQFF. Here the CDR3 DNA reads TGTGCCAACAGTTACTCGCTAGAGCAGTTCTTC.

This clonotype has ten or more counts. This chain joins TRBV5-1 and TRBJ2-7; tentatively, D is TRBD2 (6 bases). The CDR3 runs 14 residues. Trimming cost V 2 bases and J 2 bases, with 11 bases left between them. The germline gives CDR1 SGHRS, CDR2 YFSETQ. The CDR3 is CASSFSGRTYEQYF. The DNA of the CDR3 is TGCGCCAGCAGCTTTAGTGGGAGGACCTACGAGCAGTACTTC.

The chain employs TRBV29-1 and TRBJ2-1, with D perhaps matching TRBD2 (5 bases). This CDR3 has 14 residues. The ends were cut back, 6 bases at V and 5 bases at J, with 17 bases in the middle. Germline assignment: CDR1 SQVTM and CDR2 ANQGSEA. This CDR3 reads CSVAAVMGNNEQFF. In nucleotides, the CDR3 is TGCAGCGTGGCAGCGGTCATGGGAAACAATGAGCAGTTCTTC.

The DNA for the CDR3 is TGCAGCGTCTCATCTAGCGGGAGTGGGGAGGCCCAGTACTTC. This sequence encodes CSVSSSGSGEAQYF. The V gene is TRBV29-1, the J gene TRBJ2-5, with 10 bases identical to TRBD2. After removal of 6 bases from V and 9 bases from J, the junction contained 13 bases not matched to a gene. This CDR3 spans 14 amino acids. Germline V CDR1 and CDR2: SQVTM, ANQGSEA.

This clonotype was seen repeatedly, ten times or more. This rearrangement joins TRBV6-2 or TRBV6-3 to TRBJ1-2, with D tentatively TRBD1 (5 bases). CDR1 is MNHEY, CDR2 SVGEGT, per germline. Trimming removed 0 bases from V and 0 bases from J, with 11 bases in between. The CDR3 is 16 amino acids. CDR3 coding DNA: TGTGCCAGCAGTTACTCGGGGCCACTCACTAACTATGGCTACACCTTC. It specifies CASSYSGPLTNYGYTF.

The V call is TRBV6-1, the J call TRBJ1-6, with TRBD1 matching over 10 bases. The CDR3 length is 15 residues. J lost 4 bases, V lost 8 bases, and 5 bases had no gene match. Germline V lookup: CDR1 MNHNS, CDR2 SASEGT. In DNA, the CDR3 is TGTGCCAGCCAAGGACAGGGGGATTATAATTCACCCCTCCACTTT. Its translation is CASQGQGDYNSPLHF.

Details on this clonotype: Since a much larger clone is just one base distant, this may be a read error. The chain links TRBV7-8 to TRBJ2-7; TRBD1 agrees at 9 bases. V shed 6 bases and J 4 bases; nucleotides not matched to a gene: 13. The CDR3 contains 16 residues. The germline V gene encodes CDR1 SGHVS and CDR2 FQNEAQ. CDR3 DNA: TGTGCCAGCAGTAGATCCGGGACAGGGTGCGATTACGAGCAGTACTTC. This codes for CASSRSGTGCDYEQYF.

There are many counts of this clonotype. V gene TRBV28 combines with J gene TRBJ2-7; 7 positions match TRBD2. The CDR3 is 11 amino acids. The germline V gene encodes CDR1 MDHEN and CDR2 SYDVKM. After removal of 4 bases from V and 12 bases from J, the junction contained 6 bases not matched to a gene. The CDR3 DNA reads TGTGCCAGCAGTTACGGGGAGGGAGCGTACTTC. Encoded protein: CASSYGEGAYF.

This clonotype was picked up many times. The rearrangement links TRBV18 to TRBJ2-3, with 8 bases identical to TRBD1. The germline CDR1 and CDR2 sequences are KGHSH and LQKENI. V was pared by 5 bases and J by 0 bases, with 4 bases of the junction left unmatched. This CDR3 is 15 amino acids long. The CDR3 DNA follows: TGTGCCAGCTCAAAAGGACAGGGCAGCACAGATACGCAGTATTTT. Amino acid sequence: CASSKGQGSTDTQYF.